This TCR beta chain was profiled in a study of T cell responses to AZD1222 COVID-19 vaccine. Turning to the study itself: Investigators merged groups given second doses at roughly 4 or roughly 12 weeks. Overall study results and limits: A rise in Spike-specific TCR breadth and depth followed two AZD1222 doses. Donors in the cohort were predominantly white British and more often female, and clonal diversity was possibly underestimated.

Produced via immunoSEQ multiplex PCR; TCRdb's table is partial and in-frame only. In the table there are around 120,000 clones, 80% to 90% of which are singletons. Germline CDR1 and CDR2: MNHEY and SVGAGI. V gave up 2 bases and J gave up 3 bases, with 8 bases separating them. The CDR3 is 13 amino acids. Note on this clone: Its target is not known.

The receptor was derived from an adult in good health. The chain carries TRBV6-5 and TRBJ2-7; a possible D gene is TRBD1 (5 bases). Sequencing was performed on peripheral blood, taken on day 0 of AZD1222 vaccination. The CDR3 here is CASSYIGDYEQYF. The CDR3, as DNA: TGTGCCAGCAGTTACATAGGGGACTACGAGCAGTACTTC.